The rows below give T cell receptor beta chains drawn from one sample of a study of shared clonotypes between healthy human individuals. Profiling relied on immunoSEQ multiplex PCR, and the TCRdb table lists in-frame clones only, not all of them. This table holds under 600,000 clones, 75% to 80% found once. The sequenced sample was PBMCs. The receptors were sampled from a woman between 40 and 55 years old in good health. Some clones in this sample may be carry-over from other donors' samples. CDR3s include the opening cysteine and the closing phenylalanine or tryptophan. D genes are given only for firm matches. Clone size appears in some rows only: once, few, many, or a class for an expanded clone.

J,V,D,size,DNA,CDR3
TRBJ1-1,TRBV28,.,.,TGTGCCAGCAGTTCAGGGGACTCTGAAGCTTTCTTT,CASSSGDSEAFF
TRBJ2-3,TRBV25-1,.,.,TGTGCCAGCAGTGAATATGGGATAGATACGCAGTATTTT,CASSEYGIDTQYF
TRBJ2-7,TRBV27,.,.,TGTGCCAGCAGTTCTAGTCTGGGGCTAAGCTCCTACGAGCAGTACTTC,CASSSSLGLSSYEQYF
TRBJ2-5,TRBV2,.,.,TGTGCCAGCAACCGGCACCAAGAGACCCAGTACTTC,CASNRHQETQYF
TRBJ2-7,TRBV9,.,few,TGTGCCAGCAGCCCCACCCCAGGCCAGATCTACGAGCAGTACTTC,CASSPTPGQIYEQYF
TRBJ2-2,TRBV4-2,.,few,TGTGCCAGCAGCCCCTCCCTAGCGAGCAACACCGGGGAGCTGTTTTTT,CASSPSLASNTGELFF
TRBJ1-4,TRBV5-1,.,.,TGCGCCAGCAGCAACCCAACAGGGTCCGCTAATGAAAAACTGTTTTTT,CASSNPTGSANEKLFF
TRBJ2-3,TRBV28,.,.,TGTGCCAGCAGGATCGGAGGGGATACGCAGTATTTT,CASRIGGDTQYF
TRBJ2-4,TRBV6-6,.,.,TGTGCCAGCAGGCCGGGACCTGCCAAAAACATTCAGTACTTC,CASRPGPAKNIQYF
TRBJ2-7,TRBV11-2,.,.,TGTGCCAGCAGCTTTGGCGGGACCTACGAGCAGTACTTC,CASSFGGTYEQYF
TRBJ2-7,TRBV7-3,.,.,TGTGACAGCAGCGCGGGCCTAGCATCTAACGAGCAGTACTTC,CDSSAGLASNEQYF
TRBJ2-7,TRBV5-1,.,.,TGCGCCAGCAGCTCCACATCCTGGCGGGAAGGCTACGAGCAGTACTTC,CASSSTSWREGYEQYF
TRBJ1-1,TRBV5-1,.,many,TGCGCCAGCAACCTCCGGGGGGGCACTGAAGCTTTCTTT,CASNLRGGTEAFF
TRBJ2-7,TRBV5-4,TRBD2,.,TGTGCCAGCAGCTTGACTAGCGGGAGTAAGGAGCAGTACTTC,CASSLTSGSKEQYF
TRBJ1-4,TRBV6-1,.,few,TGTGCCAGCAGTGACTTTCATGAAAAACTGTTTTTT,CASSDFHEKLFF
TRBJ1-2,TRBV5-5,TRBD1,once,TGTGCCAGCAGCGGACAGGTCCTTGGCTACACCTTC,CASSGQVLGYTF
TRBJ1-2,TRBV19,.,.,TGTGCCAGTAGTATTACCAGGGCTTCCACTATGCGGTACACCTTC,CASSITRASTMRYTF
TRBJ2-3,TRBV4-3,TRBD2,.,TGCGCCAGCAGCCAAGAGGGACTAGCGTCGGATACGCAGTATTTT,CASSQEGLASDTQYF
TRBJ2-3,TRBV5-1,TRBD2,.,TGCGCCAGCAGCCAAAGGACTAGCGGCACAGATACGCAGTATTTT,CASSQRTSGTDTQYF
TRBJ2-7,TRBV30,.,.,TGTGCCTGGAGTGTATTTAGTGGTTCCTACGAGCAGTACTTC,CAWSVFSGSYEQYF
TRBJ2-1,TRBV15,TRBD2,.,TGTGCCACCAGCAGGGACGGGACTAGCGCCTACAATGAGCAGTTCTTC,CATSRDGTSAYNEQFF
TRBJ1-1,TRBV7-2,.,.,TGTGCCAGCAGCTTAGTTTCCGGGGCCCCAAGGGACACTGAAGCTTTCTTT,CASSLVSGAPRDTEAFF
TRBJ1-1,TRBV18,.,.,TGTGCCAGCTCACCGGGGGGGCAGGTGGGTACTGAAGCTTTCTTT,CASSPGGQVGTEAFF
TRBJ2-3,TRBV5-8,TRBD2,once,TGTGCCAGCAGCTGGACTAGCGGACTTTCCACAGATACGCAGTATTTT,CASSWTSGLSTDTQYF
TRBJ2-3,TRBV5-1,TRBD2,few,TGCGCCAGCAGCTTGGTGGGACTAGCCGTCACAGATACGCAGTATTTT,CASSLVGLAVTDTQYF
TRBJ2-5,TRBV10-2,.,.,TGCGCCAGCAACCCGCCAGGGGGGAAGCAAGAGACCCAGTACTTC,CASNPPGGKQETQYF
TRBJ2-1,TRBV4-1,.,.,TGCGCCAGCAGCCTTGAACTTAGCTATGAGCAGTTCTTC,CASSLELSYEQFF
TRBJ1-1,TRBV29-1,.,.,TGCAGCGTTGGGGGCGGAATGAACACTGAAGCTTTCTTT,CSVGGGMNTEAFF
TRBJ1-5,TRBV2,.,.,TGTGCCAGCAGTCCTCTTAGGTTGGACAATCAGCCCCAGCATTTT,CASSPLRLDNQPQHF
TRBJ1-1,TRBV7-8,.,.,TGTGCCAGCAGCTTAGGAGGTCGGGGAGAAGAAGCTTTCTTT,CASSLGGRGEEAFF
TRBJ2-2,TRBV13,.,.,TGTGCCAGCAGCTTAAGAGGGGACACCGGGGAGCTGTTTTTT,CASSLRGDTGELFF
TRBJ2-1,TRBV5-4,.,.,TGTGCCAGCAGCTTGGACGGTCGGCCTGAGCAGTTCTTC,CASSLDGRPEQFF
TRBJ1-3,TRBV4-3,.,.,TGCGCCAGCAGCCAAGATAGCGGTTCTGGAAACACCATATATTTT,CASSQDSGSGNTIYF
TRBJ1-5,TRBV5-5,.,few,TGTGCCAGCAGCTTGGTTGGAGGGTTGGTTCAGCCCCAGCATTTT,CASSLVGGLVQPQHF
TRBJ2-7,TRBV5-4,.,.,TGTGCCAGCAGCCTCCTCCGGGACACCGATCGGAAGCAGTACTTC,CASSLLRDTDRKQYF
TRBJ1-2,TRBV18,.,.,TGTGCCAGCTCAGGTACAGGGTATGGTGATGGCTACACCTTC,CASSGTGYGDGYTF
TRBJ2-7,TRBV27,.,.,TGTGCCAGCAGTCCTTCGGTTTCCTACGAGCAGTACTTC,CASSPSVSYEQYF
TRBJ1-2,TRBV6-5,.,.,TGTGCCAGCAGTTACTCGAGCGGAAGTAGTGGCTACACCTTC,CASSYSSGSSGYTF
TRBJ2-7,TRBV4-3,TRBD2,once,TGCGCCAGCAGCCAACTAGCGGGGCCCTACGAGCAGTACTTC,CASSQLAGPYEQYF